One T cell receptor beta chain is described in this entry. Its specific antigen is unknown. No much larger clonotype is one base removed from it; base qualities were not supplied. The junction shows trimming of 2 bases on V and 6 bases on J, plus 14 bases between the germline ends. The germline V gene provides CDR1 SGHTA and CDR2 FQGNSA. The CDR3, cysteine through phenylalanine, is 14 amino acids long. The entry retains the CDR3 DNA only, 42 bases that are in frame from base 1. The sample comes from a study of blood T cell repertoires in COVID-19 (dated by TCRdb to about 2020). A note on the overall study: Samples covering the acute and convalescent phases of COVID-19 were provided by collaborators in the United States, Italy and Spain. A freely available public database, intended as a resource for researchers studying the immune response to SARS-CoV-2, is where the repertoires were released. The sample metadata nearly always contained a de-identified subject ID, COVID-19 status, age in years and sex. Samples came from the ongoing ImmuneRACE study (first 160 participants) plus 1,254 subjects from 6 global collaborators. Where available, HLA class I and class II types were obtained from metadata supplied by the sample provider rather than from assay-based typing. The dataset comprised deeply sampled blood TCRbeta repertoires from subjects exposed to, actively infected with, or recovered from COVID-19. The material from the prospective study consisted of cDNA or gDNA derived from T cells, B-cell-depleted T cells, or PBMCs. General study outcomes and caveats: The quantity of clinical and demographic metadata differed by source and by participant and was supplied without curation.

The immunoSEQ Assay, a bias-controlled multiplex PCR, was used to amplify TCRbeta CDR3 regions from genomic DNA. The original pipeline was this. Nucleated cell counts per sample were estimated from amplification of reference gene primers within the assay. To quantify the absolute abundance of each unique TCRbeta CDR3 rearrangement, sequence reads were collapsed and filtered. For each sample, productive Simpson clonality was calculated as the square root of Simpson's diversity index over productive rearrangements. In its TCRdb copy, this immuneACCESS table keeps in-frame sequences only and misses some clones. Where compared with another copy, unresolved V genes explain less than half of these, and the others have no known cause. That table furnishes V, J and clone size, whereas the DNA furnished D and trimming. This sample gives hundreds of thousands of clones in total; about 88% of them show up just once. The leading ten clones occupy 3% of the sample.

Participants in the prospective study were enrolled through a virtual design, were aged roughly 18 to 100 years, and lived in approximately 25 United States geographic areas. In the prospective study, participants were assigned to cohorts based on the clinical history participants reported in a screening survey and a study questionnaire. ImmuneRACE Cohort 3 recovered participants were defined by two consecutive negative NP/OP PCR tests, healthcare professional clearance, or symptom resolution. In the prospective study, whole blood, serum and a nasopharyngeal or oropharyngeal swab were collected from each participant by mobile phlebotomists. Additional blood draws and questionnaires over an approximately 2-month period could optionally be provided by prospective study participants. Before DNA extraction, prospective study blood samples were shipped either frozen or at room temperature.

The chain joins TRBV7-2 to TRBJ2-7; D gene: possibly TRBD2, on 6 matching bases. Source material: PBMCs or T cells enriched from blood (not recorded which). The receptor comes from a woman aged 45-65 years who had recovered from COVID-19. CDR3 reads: CASSLTGVAGEQYF. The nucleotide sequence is TGTGCCAGCAGCTTAACGGGGGTGGCGGGCGAGCAGTACTTC.